A selection of T cell receptor beta chains follows, all from one sample in a study of metastatic and nonmetastatic thyroid tumors. TCRdb re-processed the PCR reads through MiXCR. The data show some 28,000 clones, with under 25% seen just once and 39% held by the top ten. Material for sequencing was blood. The receptors derive from a female donor with papillary thyroid cancer or a benign thyroid nodule (not recorded which). Some clones in this sample may be carry-over from other donors' samples. CDR3s include the opening cysteine and the closing phenylalanine or tryptophan. D genes are given only for firm matches. The listing skips clone size in some rows; elsewhere it reads once, few, many or a size class.

j_call: TRBJ2-7
cdr3_length: 12
clone_size: few
v_call: TRBV11-3
d_call: -
cdr3_nt: TGTGCCAGCAGCTTCTCGGGCACTCATCAGTACTTC
cdr3_aa: CASSFSGTHQYF

j_call: TRBJ1-5
cdr3_length: 15
clone_size: -
v_call: TRBV4-2
d_call: -
cdr3_nt: TGTGCCAGCAGCCAAGATTTGAGTAGCAATCAGCCCCAGCATTTT
cdr3_aa: CASSQDLSSNQPQHF

j_call: TRBJ1-6
cdr3_length: 14
clone_size: few
v_call: TRBV19
d_call: -
cdr3_nt: TGTGCCAGTAGTAAAGAGTCTTTGTATTCACCCCTCCACTTT
cdr3_aa: CASSKESLYSPLHF

j_call: TRBJ2-1
cdr3_length: 15
clone_size: -
v_call: TRBV20-1
d_call: -
cdr3_nt: TGCAGTGCTAGAGGATACTACCGAGGTGGCAATGAGCAGTTCTTC
cdr3_aa: CSARGYYRGGNEQFF

j_call: TRBJ2-7
cdr3_length: 14
clone_size: many
v_call: TRBV18
d_call: -
cdr3_nt: TGTGCCAGCTCACCAGCGGCTCGCTCCTACGAGCAGTACTTC
cdr3_aa: CASSPAARSYEQYF

j_call: TRBJ2-4
cdr3_length: 13
clone_size: -
v_call: TRBV25-1
d_call: -
cdr3_nt: TGTGCCAGCAGTGATCTAGCCAAAAACATTCAGTACTTC
cdr3_aa: CASSDLAKNIQYF

j_call: TRBJ1-5
cdr3_length: 15
clone_size: -
v_call: TRBV5-5
d_call: -
cdr3_nt: TGTGCCAGCAGCTTGGAACCTTATAGCAATCAGCCCCAGCATTTT
cdr3_aa: CASSLEPYSNQPQHF

j_call: TRBJ2-7
cdr3_length: 14
clone_size: many
v_call: TRBV20-1
d_call: TRBD2
cdr3_nt: TGCAGTGCTAGAGTAGTGGGAGGGGCGGGCGAGCAGTACTTC
cdr3_aa: CSARVVGGAGEQYF

j_call: TRBJ1-2
cdr3_length: 20
clone_size: many
v_call: TRBV7-6
d_call: -
cdr3_nt: TGTGCCAGCAGCTTAGCTAATTCGACAGGCTCCTTGCCTCATATTTATGGCTACACCTTC
cdr3_aa: CASSLANSTGSLPHIYGYTF

j_call: TRBJ2-2
cdr3_length: 15
clone_size: many
v_call: TRBV24-1
d_call: -
cdr3_nt: TGTGCCACCAAAGAGACGGGCAGAGGAACCGGGGAGCTGTTTTTT
cdr3_aa: CATKETGRGTGELFF

j_call: TRBJ2-1
cdr3_length: 15
clone_size: many
v_call: TRBV4-3
d_call: TRBD2
cdr3_nt: TGCGCCAGCAGCCTATTAGCGGGAACCTACAATGAGCAGTTCTTC
cdr3_aa: CASSLLAGTYNEQFF

j_call: TRBJ2-7
cdr3_length: 16
clone_size: medium-sized
v_call: TRBV28
d_call: TRBD1
cdr3_nt: TGTGCCAGCAGTTTAGATGGGGGACAGGGTTCCTACGAGCAGTACTTC
cdr3_aa: CASSLDGGQGSYEQYF

j_call: TRBJ1-1
cdr3_length: 15
clone_size: few
v_call: TRBV20-1
d_call: TRBD1
cdr3_nt: TGCAGTGCTCAGAACAGGGGCAGAGGGAACACTGAAGCTTTCTTT
cdr3_aa: CSAQNRGRGNTEAFF

j_call: TRBJ2-7
cdr3_length: 13
clone_size: many
v_call: TRBV20-1
d_call: -
cdr3_nt: TGCAGTGCGGAAAAGTCGATGTTCAACGAGCAGTACTTC
cdr3_aa: CSAEKSMFNEQYF

j_call: TRBJ2-7
cdr3_length: 14
clone_size: -
v_call: TRBV20-1
d_call: -
cdr3_nt: TGCAGTGCCAAAAAAATTGTACAAGGTTACGAGCAGTACTTC
cdr3_aa: CSAKKIVQGYEQYF

j_call: TRBJ2-5
cdr3_length: 13
clone_size: many
v_call: TRBV9
d_call: -
cdr3_nt: TGTGCCAGCAGCCTCCCGGGAAAAGAGACCCAGTACTTC
cdr3_aa: CASSLPGKETQYF

j_call: TRBJ2-5
cdr3_length: 13
clone_size: few
v_call: TRBV6-2/TRBV6-3
d_call: -
cdr3_nt: TGTGCCAGCAGTTACGGGGGTGAGGAGACCCAGTACTTC
cdr3_aa: CASSYGGEETQYF

j_call: TRBJ1-2
cdr3_length: 10
clone_size: many
v_call: TRBV29-1
d_call: -
cdr3_nt: TGCAGCGTTTCTTACTATGGCTACACCTTC
cdr3_aa: CSVSYYGYTF

j_call: TRBJ2-1
cdr3_length: 18
clone_size: -
v_call: TRBV11-2
d_call: TRBD2
cdr3_nt: TGTGCCAGCAGCTTAGGACACCTTCTAGCGGGTCTACAGTGGGAGCAGTTCTTC
cdr3_aa: CASSLGHLLAGLQWEQFF

j_call: TRBJ2-7
cdr3_length: 15
clone_size: few
v_call: TRBV12-3/TRBV12-4
d_call: -
cdr3_nt: TGTTCCAGCAGTTTCACCAACCCCCAATCCAGCGAGCAATACTTC
cdr3_aa: CSSSFTNPQSSEQYF

j_call: TRBJ1-2
cdr3_length: 15
clone_size: once
v_call: TRBV30
d_call: -
cdr3_nt: TGTGCCTGGAGCCTTGGGGGTGGGAGAGGGTATGGCTACACCTTC
cdr3_aa: CAWSLGGGRGYGYTF

j_call: TRBJ1-6
cdr3_length: 15
clone_size: -
v_call: TRBV18
d_call: -
cdr3_nt: TGTGCCAGCTCACCACCGACACGGCAGGGTTCGCCCCTCCACTTT
cdr3_aa: CASSPPTRQGSPLHF

j_call: TRBJ1-2
cdr3_length: 11
clone_size: many
v_call: TRBV28
d_call: -
cdr3_nt: TGTGCCAGCAGTGGGGGGGGGGGCTACACCTTC
cdr3_aa: CASSGGGGYTF

j_call: TRBJ2-5
cdr3_length: 11
clone_size: -
v_call: TRBV20-1
d_call: -
cdr3_nt: TGCAGTGCTATTGACCAAGAGACCCAGTACTTC
cdr3_aa: CSAIDQETQYF

j_call: TRBJ1-3
cdr3_length: 14
clone_size: -
v_call: TRBV7-2
d_call: -
cdr3_nt: TGTGCCAGCAGCTTAGGGGACCCTGGAAACACCATATATTTT
cdr3_aa: CASSLGDPGNTIYF

j_call: TRBJ2-7
cdr3_length: 15
clone_size: many
v_call: TRBV20-1
d_call: -
cdr3_nt: TGCAGTGCTAGAGATCCGGGACAAAGGACCTACGAGCAGTACTTC
cdr3_aa: CSARDPGQRTYEQYF

j_call: TRBJ1-4
cdr3_length: 18
clone_size: -
v_call: TRBV2
d_call: -
cdr3_nt: TGTGCCAGCAGTGAAATTCCTATGACGGGGGCAACTAATGAAAAACTGTTTTTT
cdr3_aa: CASSEIPMTGATNEKLFF

j_call: TRBJ2-7
cdr3_length: 13
clone_size: -
v_call: TRBV9
d_call: -
cdr3_nt: TGTGCCAGCAGCGGGACGGCCTCGAGCGAGCAGTACTTC
cdr3_aa: CASSGTASSEQYF

j_call: TRBJ2-6
cdr3_length: 17
clone_size: few
v_call: TRBV27
d_call: TRBD1
cdr3_nt: TGTGCCAGCAGACCCGGACAGGTGTTCTCTGGGGCCAACGTCCTGACTTTC
cdr3_aa: CASRPGQVFSGANVLTF

j_call: TRBJ2-7
cdr3_length: 12
clone_size: few
v_call: TRBV29-1
d_call: -
cdr3_nt: TGCAGCGGATCTTCGGGGTCCTACGAGCAGTACTTC
cdr3_aa: CSGSSGSYEQYF

j_call: TRBJ1-2
cdr3_length: 12
clone_size: many
v_call: TRBV19
d_call: TRBD1
cdr3_nt: TGTGCCAGTAGTTCAGGGGGCTATGGCTACACCTTC
cdr3_aa: CASSSGGYGYTF

j_call: TRBJ1-1
cdr3_length: 14
clone_size: many
v_call: TRBV14
d_call: TRBD1
cdr3_nt: TGTGCCAGCAGCAAAAGGGACAGCTACGCTGAAGCTTTCTTT
cdr3_aa: CASSKRDSYAEAFF

j_call: TRBJ2-7
cdr3_length: 11
clone_size: many
v_call: TRBV3-1
d_call: -
cdr3_nt: TGTGCCAGCAGCCGCACTGGCGAGCAGTACTTC
cdr3_aa: CASSRTGEQYF

j_call: TRBJ2-7
cdr3_length: 13
clone_size: few
v_call: TRBV6-1
d_call: -
cdr3_nt: TGTGCCAGCAAAAGGACAGGGACGGTGAGCGGGGACTTC
cdr3_aa: CASKRTGTVSGDF

j_call: TRBJ2-7
cdr3_length: 14
clone_size: medium-sized
v_call: TRBV6-1
d_call: -
cdr3_nt: TGTGCCAGCACCTCGCCTCGCCCACCCTACGAGCAGTACTTC
cdr3_aa: CASTSPRPPYEQYF

j_call: TRBJ1-6
cdr3_length: 15
clone_size: many
v_call: TRBV20-1
d_call: TRBD1
cdr3_nt: TGCAGTGCAAACGGACAGGGGGTAATTGTTTCACCCCTCCACTTT
cdr3_aa: CSANGQGVIVSPLHF

j_call: TRBJ2-7
cdr3_length: 16
clone_size: few
v_call: TRBV28
d_call: -
cdr3_nt: TGTGCCAGCAGTATCGGGACTCCTCGGGGGTACTACGAGCAGTACTTC
cdr3_aa: CASSIGTPRGYYEQYF

j_call: TRBJ2-1
cdr3_length: 13
clone_size: few
v_call: TRBV24-1
d_call: -
cdr3_nt: TGTGCCACCGGAGTTGGACATCGAAATGAGCAGTTCTTC
cdr3_aa: CATGVGHRNEQFF

j_call: TRBJ2-3
cdr3_length: 17
clone_size: many
v_call: TRBV9
d_call: -
cdr3_nt: TGTGCCAGCAGCCCACCACCCCGACTGACTAGAACAGATACGCAGTATTTT
cdr3_aa: CASSPPPRLTRTDTQYF

j_call: TRBJ1-4
cdr3_length: 16
clone_size: many
v_call: TRBV20-1
d_call: TRBD1
cdr3_nt: TGCAGTGCTAGAGATTTCCGGACAGGGGATAAAGAAAAACTGTTTTTT
cdr3_aa: CSARDFRTGDKEKLFF

j_call: TRBJ1-5
cdr3_length: 13
clone_size: -
v_call: TRBV6-1
d_call: TRBD1
cdr3_nt: TGTGCCAGCGGGGACAGGGGTAACCAGCCCCAGCATTTT
cdr3_aa: CASGDRGNQPQHF

j_call: TRBJ2-7
cdr3_length: 13
clone_size: -
v_call: TRBV3-1
d_call: -
cdr3_nt: TGTGCCAGCAGCCTCCTCTTCGGGAACGAGCAGTACTTC
cdr3_aa: CASSLLFGNEQYF

j_call: TRBJ2-6
cdr3_length: 14
clone_size: -
v_call: TRBV11-1
d_call: -
cdr3_nt: TGTGCCAGCAGCTTAGTTTCCGGGGCCAACGTCCTGACTTTC
cdr3_aa: CASSLVSGANVLTF

j_call: TRBJ1-2
cdr3_length: 12
clone_size: medium-sized
v_call: TRBV12-3/TRBV12-4
d_call: -
cdr3_nt: TGTGCCAGCAGTCAACCTGTAGGAGGCTACACCTTC
cdr3_aa: CASSQPVGGYTF

j_call: TRBJ1-2
cdr3_length: 15
clone_size: many
v_call: TRBV19
d_call: TRBD1
cdr3_nt: TGTGCCAGTAGTTCCTGGACAGGGCAGAACTATGGCTACACCTTC
cdr3_aa: CASSSWTGQNYGYTF